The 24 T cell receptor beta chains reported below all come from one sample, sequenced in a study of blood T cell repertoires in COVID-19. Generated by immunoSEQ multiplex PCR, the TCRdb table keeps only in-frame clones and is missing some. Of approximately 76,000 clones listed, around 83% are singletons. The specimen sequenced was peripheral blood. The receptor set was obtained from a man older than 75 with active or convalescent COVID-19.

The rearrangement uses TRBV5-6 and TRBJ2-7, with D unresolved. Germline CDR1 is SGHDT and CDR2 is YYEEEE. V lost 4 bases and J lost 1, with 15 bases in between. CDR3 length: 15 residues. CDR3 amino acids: CASSRPLVLSYEQYF. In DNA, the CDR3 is TGTGCCAGCAGCCGCCCGTTAGTCCTTTCCTACGAGCAGTACTTC.

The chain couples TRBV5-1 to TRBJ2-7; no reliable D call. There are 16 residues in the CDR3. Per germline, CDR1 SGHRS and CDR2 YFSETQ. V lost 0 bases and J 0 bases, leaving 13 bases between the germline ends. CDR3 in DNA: TGCGCCAGCAGCTTGGCCGAACTACCCCTCTCCTACGAGCAGTACTTC. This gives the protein CASSLAELPLSYEQYF. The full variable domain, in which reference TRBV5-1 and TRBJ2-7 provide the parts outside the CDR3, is KAGVTQTPRYLIKTRGQQVTLSCSPISGHRSVSWYQQTPGQGLQFLFEYFSETQRNKGNFPGRFSGRQFSNSRSEMNVSTLELGDSALYLCASSLAELPLSYEQYFGPGTRLTVT.

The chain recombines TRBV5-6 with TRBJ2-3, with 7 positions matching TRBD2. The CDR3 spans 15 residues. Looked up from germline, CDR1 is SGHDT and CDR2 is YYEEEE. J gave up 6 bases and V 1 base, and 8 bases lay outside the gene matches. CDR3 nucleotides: TGTGCCAGCAGCTTGTATACGGGGGGAACCGATACGCAGTATTTT. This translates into CASSLYTGGTDTQYF. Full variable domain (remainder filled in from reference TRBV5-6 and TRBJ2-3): DAGVTQSPTHLIKTRGQQVTLRCSPKSGHDTVSWYQQALGQGPQFIFQYYEEEERQRGNFPDRFSGHQFPNYSSELNVNALLLGDSALYLCASSLYTGGTDTQYFGPGTRLTVL.

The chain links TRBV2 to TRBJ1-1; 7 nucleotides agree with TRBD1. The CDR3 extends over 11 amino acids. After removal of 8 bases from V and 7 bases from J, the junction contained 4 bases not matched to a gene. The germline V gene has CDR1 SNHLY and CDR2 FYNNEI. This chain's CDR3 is CASFGQVEAFF. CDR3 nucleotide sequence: TGTGCCAGCTTTGGACAGGTTGAAGCTTTCTTT. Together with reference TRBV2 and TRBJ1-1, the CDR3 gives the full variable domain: EPEVTQTPSHQVTQMGQEVILRCVPISNHLYFYWYRQILGQKVEFLVSFYNNEISEKSEIFDDQFSVERPDGSNFTLKIRSTKLEDSAMYFCASFGQVEAFFGQGTRLTVV.

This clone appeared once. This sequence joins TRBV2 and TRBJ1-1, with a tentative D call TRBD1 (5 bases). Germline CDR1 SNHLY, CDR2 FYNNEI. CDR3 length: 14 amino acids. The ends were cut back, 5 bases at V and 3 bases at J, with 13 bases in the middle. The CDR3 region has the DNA TGTGCCAGCAGTTTACAGGCTAGGGACACTGAAGCTTTCTTT. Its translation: CASSLQARDTEAFF.

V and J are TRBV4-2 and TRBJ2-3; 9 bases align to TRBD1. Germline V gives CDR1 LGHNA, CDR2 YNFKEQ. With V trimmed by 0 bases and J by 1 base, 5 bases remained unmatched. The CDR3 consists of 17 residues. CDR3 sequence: CASSQDLRDRGTDTQYF. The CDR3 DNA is TGTGCCAGCAGCCAAGATTTACGGGACAGGGGCACAGATACGCAGTATTTT.

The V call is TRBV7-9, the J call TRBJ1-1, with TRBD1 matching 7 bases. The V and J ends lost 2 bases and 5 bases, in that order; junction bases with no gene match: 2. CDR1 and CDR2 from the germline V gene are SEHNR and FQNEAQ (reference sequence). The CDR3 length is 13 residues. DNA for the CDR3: TGTGCCAGCAGCTTATTACAGGGGACTGAAGCTTTCTTT. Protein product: CASSLLQGTEAFF.

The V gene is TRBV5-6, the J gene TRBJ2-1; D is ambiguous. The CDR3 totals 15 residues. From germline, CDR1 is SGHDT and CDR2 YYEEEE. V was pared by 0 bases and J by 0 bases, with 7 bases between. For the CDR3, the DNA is TGTGCCAGCAGCTTGGACTGGTCCTCCTACAATGAGCAGTTCTTC. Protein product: CASSLDWSSYNEQFF.

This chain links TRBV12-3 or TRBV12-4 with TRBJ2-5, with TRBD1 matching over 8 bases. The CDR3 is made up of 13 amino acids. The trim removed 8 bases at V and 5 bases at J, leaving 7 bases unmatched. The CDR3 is CASAGGLGETQYF. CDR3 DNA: TGTGCCAGCGCAGGGGGCTTAGGTGAGACCCAGTACTTC.

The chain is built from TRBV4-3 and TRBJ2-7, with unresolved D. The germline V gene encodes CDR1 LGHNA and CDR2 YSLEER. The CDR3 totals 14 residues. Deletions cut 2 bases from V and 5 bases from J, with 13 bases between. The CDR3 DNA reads TGCGCCAGCAGCCAATCAGGAAAAAACCACGAGCAGTACTTC. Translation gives CASSQSGKNHEQYF.

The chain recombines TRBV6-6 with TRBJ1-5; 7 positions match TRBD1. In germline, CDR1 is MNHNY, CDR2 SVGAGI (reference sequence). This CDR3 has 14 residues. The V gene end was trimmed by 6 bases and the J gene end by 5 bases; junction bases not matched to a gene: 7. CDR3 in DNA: TGTGCCAGCAGAGCCAGACAGGGCGATCAGCCCCAGCATTTT. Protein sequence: CASRARQGDQPQHF.

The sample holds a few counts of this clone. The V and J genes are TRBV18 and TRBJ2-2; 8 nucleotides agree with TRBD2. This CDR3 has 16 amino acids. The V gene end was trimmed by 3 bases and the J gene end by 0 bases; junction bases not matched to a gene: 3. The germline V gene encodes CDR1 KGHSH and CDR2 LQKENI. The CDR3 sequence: CASSPLGGANTGELFF. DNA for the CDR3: TGTGCCAGCTCACCCCTCGGGGGGGCGAACACCGGGGAGCTGTTTTTT. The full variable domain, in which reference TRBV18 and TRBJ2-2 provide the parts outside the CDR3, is NAGVMQNPRHLVRRRGQEARLRCSPMKGHSHVYWYRQLPEEGLKFMVYLQKENIIDESGMPKERFSAEFPKEGPSILRIQQVVRGDSAAYFCASSPLGGANTGELFFGEGSRLTVL.

CDR3 amino acids: CASSPEVGLGGYTF. The CDR3 DNA reads as TGTGCCAGCAGCCCAGAGGTGGGGCTCGGGGGCTACACCTTC. The chain carries TRBV9 and TRBJ1-2, with a tentative D call TRBD1 (5 bases). V gave up 4 bases and J gave up 8 bases, with 18 bases separating them. The germline V gene encodes CDR1 SGDLS and CDR2 YYNGEE. This CDR3 contains 14 residues.

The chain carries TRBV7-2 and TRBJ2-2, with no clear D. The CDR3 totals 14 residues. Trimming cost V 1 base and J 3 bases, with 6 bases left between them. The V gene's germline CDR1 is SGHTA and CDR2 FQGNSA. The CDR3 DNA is TGTGCCAGCAGCTTAGGGCAATACACCGGGGAGCTGTTTTTT. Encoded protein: CASSLGQYTGELFF.

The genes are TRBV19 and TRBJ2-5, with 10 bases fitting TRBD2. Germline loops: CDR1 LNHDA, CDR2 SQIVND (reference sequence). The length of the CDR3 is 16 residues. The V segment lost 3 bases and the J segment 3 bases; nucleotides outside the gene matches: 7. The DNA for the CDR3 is TGTGCCAGTAGTATTACAGCGGGGGGGCCTGAAGAGACCCAGTACTTC. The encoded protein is CASSITAGGPEETQYF.

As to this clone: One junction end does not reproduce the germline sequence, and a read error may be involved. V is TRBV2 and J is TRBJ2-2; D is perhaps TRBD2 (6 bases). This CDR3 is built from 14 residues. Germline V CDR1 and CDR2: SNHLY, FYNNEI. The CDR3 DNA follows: TGTGCCAGCACTGAAAGAGGGGAGGCCGGGGAGCTGTTTTTT. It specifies CASTERGEAGELFF.

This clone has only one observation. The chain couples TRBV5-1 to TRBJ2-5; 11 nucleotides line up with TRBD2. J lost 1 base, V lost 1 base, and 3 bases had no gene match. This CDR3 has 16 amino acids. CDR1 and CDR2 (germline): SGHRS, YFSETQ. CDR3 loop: CASSLLAGGSQETQYF. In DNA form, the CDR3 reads TGCGCCAGCAGCTTGCTAGCGGGGGGTTCCCAAGAGACCCAGTACTTC. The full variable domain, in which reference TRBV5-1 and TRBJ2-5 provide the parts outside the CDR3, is KAGVTQTPRYLIKTRGQQVTLSCSPISGHRSVSWYQQTPGQGLQFLFEYFSETQRNKGNFPGRFSGRQFSNSRSEMNVSTLELGDSALYLCASSLLAGGSQETQYFGPGTRLLVL.

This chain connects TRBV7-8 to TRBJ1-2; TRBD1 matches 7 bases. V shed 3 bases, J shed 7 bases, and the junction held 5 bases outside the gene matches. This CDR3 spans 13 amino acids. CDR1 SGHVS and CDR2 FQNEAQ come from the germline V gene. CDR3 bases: TGTGCCAGCAGCTTCCCAAACAGGGGTGGCTACACCTTC. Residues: CASSFPNRGGYTF.

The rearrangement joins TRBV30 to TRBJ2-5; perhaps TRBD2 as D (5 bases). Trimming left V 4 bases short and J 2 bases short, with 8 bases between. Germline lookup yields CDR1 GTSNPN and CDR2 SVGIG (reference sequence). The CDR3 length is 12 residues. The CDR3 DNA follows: TGTGCCTGGACTAGCCTACAAGAGACCCAGTACTTC. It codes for CAWTSLQETQYF.

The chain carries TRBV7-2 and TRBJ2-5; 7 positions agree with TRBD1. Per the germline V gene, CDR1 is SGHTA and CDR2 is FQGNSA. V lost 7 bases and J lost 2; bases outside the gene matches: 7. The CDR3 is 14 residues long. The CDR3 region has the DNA TGTGCCAGCAAGCAACAGGGGACACAAGAGACCCAGTACTTC. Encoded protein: CASKQQGTQETQYF.

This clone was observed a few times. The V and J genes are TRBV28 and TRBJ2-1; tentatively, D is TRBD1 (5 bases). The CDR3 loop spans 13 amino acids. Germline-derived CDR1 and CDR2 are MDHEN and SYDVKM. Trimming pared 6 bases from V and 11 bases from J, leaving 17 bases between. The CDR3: CASRHFGRGQQFF. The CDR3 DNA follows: TGTGCCAGCAGACATTTCGGAAGGGGCCAGCAGTTCTTC.

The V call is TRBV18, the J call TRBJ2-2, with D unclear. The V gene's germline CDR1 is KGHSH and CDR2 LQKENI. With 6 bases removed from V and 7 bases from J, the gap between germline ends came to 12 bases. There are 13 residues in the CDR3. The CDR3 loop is CASSPSSIGELFF. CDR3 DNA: TGTGCCAGCTCTCCCTCGAGTATCGGGGAGCTGTTTTTT.

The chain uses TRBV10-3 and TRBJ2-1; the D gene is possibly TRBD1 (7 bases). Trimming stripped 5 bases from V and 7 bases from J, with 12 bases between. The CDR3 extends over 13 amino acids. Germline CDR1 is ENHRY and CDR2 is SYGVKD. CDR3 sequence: CAISQGGFNEQFF. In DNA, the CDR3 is TGTGCCATCAGTCAGGGGGGCTTTAATGAGCAGTTCTTC.

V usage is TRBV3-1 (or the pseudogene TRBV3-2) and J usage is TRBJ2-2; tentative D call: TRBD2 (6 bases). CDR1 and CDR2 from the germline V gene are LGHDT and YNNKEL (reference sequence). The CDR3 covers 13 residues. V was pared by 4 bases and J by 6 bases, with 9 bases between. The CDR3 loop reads CASSPWGAGELFF. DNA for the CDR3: TGTGCCAGCAGCCCCTGGGGGGCCGGGGAGCTGTTTTTT.